The present T cell receptor beta chain was sequenced within a study of blood T cell repertoires in COVID-19. The germline V gene has CDR1 KGHDR and CDR2 SFDVKD. The CDR3 extends over 13 amino acids. V lost 4 bases, J lost 0 bases, and 4 bases lay in between. Notes on this clone: Other DNA sequences in the same sample also yield this CDR3.

This table comes from immunoSEQ multiplex PCR, and its TCRdb copy is limited to in-frame clones, with some not included. The sample lists 350,000 to 450,000 clones; roughly 90% were seen once. This sequence was found in a woman between 40 and 55 years old who had been exposed to COVID-19. The rearrangement links TRBV24-1 to TRBJ2-3; D not certain. Sequencing was carried out using PBMCs or T cells enriched from blood (not recorded which). The CDR3 DNA is TGTGCCACCAGTGACTCCAGCACAGATACGCAGTATTTT. Translating it yields CATSDSSTDTQYF.